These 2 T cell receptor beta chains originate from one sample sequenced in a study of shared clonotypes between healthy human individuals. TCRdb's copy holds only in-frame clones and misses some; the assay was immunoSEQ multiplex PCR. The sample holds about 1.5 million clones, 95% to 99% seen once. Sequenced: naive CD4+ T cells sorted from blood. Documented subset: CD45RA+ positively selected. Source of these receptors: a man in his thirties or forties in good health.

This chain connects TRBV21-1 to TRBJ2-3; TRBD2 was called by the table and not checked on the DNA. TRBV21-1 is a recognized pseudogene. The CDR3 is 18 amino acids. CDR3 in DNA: TGTGCCAGCAGCAGGGAACGTTTAGCGGGGTGGAGCACAGATACGCAGTATTTT. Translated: CASSRERLAGWSTDTQYF.

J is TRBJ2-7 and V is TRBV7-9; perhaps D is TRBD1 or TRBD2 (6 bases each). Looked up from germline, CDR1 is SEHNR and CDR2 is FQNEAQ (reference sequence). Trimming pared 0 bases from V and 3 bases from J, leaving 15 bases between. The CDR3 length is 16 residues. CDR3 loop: CASSLAGGGRGYEQYF. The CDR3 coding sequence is TGTGCCAGCAGCTTAGCTGGAGGGGGACGAGGCTACGAGCAGTACTTC.